The 11 T cell receptor beta chains given below trace back to one sample, sequenced in a study of identifying expanded T cells in peripheral blood. Sequenced by immunoSEQ multiplex PCR; TCRdb stores in-frame clones only, minus some. This table has about 97,000 clones, around 90% appearing once. Input material: blood. The receptors originated from a person between 18 and 75 years old in good health.

The chain recombines TRBV2 with TRBJ1-2; 8 positions match TRBD1. This CDR3 comprises 14 residues. Germline lookup yields CDR1 SNHLY and CDR2 FYNNEI. The trim removed 6 bases at V and 2 bases at J, leaving 5 bases unmatched. As DNA, the CDR3 is TGTGCCAGCAGGGGGGACAGGCTCAACTATGGCTACACCTTC. It specifies CASRGDRLNYGYTF.

The CDR3 bases are TGTGCCAGCAGCAAGACAGGGGGCGCGTCCGCCTACGAGCAGTACTTC. Translating gives CASSKTGGASAYEQYF. J is TRBJ2-7 and V is TRBV9; 10 bases agree with TRBD1. J gave up 2 bases and V 4 bases, and 9 bases lay outside the gene matches. Germline V gives CDR1 SGDLS, CDR2 YYNGEE. The CDR3 extends over 16 amino acids. Supplemented by reference TRBV9 and TRBJ2-7, the full variable domain reads DSGVTQTPKHLITATGQRVTLRCSPRSGDLSVYWYQQSLDQGLQFLIQYYNGEERAKGNILERFSAQQFPDLHSELNLSSLELGDSALYFCASSKTGGASAYEQYFGPGTRLTVT.

This clone is classed as medium-sized. The V call is TRBV19, the J call TRBJ1-2; TRBD1 aligns across 11 bases. The CDR3 is made up of 14 amino acids. In germline, CDR1 is LNHDA, CDR2 SQIVND (reference sequence). V lost 5 bases, J lost 5 bases, and 4 bases stayed unmatched. CDR3 DNA: TGTGCCAGTAGTCCGGACAGGGGGCAGTATGGCTACACCTTC. Its translation: CASSPDRGQYGYTF.

This clone is medium-sized by share. The J gene is TRBJ1-2, the V gene TRBV6-1; 8 bases align to TRBD1. This CDR3 region has 13 residues. The germline CDR1 and CDR2 sequences are MNHNS and SASEGT. J gave up 5 bases and V 6 bases, and 5 bases lay outside the gene matches. CDR3 loop: CASRTTGGYGYTF. The CDR3 DNA follows: TGTGCCAGCAGGACTACAGGGGGATATGGCTACACCTTC.

V and J are TRBV23-1 and TRBJ1-6, with 8 bases aligning to TRBD1. TRBV23-1 is noted as an ORF with a role that remains uncertain. The V and J ends lost 2 bases and 13 bases, in that order; junction bases with no gene match: 19. The CDR3 is 18 amino acids. The CDR3 bases are TGCGCCAGCAGTCAACTACACGACAGGGGATCGTGGTTAAGTCCCCTCCACTTT. Translated, it gives CASSQLHDRGSWLSPLHF.

The CDR3 here is CASSEHPPPSSEETQYF. DNA for the CDR3: TGTGCCAGCAGCGAACACCCCCCTCCTAGCTCAGAGGAGACCCAGTACTTC. The V and J genes are TRBV7-6 and TRBJ2-5; maybe TRBD2 (5 bases). The germline CDR1 and CDR2 sequences are SGHVS and FNYEAQ. Trimming shortened V by 5 bases and J by 5 bases, and 24 bases separated the two germline ends. This CDR3 has 17 amino acids.

The CDR3: CSARMSHTQYF. The CDR3 DNA follows: TGCAGTGCTCGGATGTCTCATACGCAGTATTTT. This chain joins TRBV20-1 and TRBJ2-3, with D unresolved. The length of the CDR3 is 11 residues. CDR1 and CDR2 from the germline V gene are DFQATT and SNEGSKA (reference sequence). Trimming left V 5 bases short and J 7 bases short, with 10 bases between.

The V gene is TRBV28, the J gene TRBJ1-3; no firm D call. Germline V CDR1 and CDR2: MDHEN, SYDVKM. CDR3 length: 14 amino acids. The V end lost 2 bases, the J end lost 0 bases, and 5 bases lay between the germline ends. In DNA, the CDR3 is TGTGCCAGCAGTTTAACGGTCTCTGGAAACACCATATATTTT. Its translation is CASSLTVSGNTIYF. Complete variable domain (other parts from reference TRBV28 and TRBJ1-3): DVKVTQSSRYLVKRTGEKVFLECVQDMDHENMFWYRQDPGLGLRLIYFSYDVKMKEKGDIPEGYSVSREKKERFSLILESASTNQTSMYLCASSLTVSGNTIYFGEGSWLTVV.

The V call is TRBV6-5, the J call TRBJ1-4; D may be TRBD1 (5 bases). The CDR3 is 15 residues long. Germline lookup yields CDR1 MNHEY and CDR2 SVGAGI. The V and J ends lost 0 bases and 6 bases respectively, with 11 bases between them. The CDR3 loop reads CASSYSGPTYEKLFF. CDR3 nucleotides: TGTGCCAGCAGTTACTCGGGGCCTACCTATGAAAAACTGTTTTTT.

The chain links TRBV6-5 to TRBJ1-3, with D maybe TRBD1 (5 bases). The V end lost 4 bases, the J end lost 0 bases, and 13 bases lay between the germline ends. From germline, CDR1 is MNHEY and CDR2 SVGAGI. The CDR3 runs 16 residues. This chain's CDR3 is CASSSNLGGSGNTIYF. The CDR3, as DNA: TGTGCCAGCAGTTCCAACCTGGGGGGCTCTGGAAACACCATATATTTT.

This chain links TRBV5-1 with TRBJ2-3, with D possibly called TRBD1 or TRBD2 (7 bases each). The germline CDR1 and CDR2 sequences are SGHRS and YFSETQ. This CDR3 has 14 residues. V lost 4 bases and J lost 0, with 9 bases in between. The CDR3 here is CASSQGGSTDTQYF. The DNA of the CDR3 is TGCGCCAGCAGCCAGGGGGGGAGCACAGATACGCAGTATTTT.